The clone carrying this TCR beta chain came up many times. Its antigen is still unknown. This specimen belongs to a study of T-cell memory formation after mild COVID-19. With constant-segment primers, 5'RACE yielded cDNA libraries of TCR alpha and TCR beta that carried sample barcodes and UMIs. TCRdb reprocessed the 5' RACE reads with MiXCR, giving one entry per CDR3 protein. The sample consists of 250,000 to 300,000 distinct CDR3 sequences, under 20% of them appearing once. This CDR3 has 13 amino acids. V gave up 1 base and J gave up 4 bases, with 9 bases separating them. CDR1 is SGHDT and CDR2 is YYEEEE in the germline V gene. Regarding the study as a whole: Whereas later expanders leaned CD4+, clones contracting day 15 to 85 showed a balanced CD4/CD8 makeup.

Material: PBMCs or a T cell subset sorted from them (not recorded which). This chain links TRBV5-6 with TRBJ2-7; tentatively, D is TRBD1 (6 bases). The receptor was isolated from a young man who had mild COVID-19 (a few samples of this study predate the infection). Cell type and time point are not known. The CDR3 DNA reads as TGTGCCAGCAGCTTGCGAAGGGGGTACGAGCAGTACGTC. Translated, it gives CASSLRRGYEQYV.